The entry below gives a single TCR delta chain sequence along with its context. The protein recorded in TCRdb matches a much larger clone and deviates from this DNA's translation at residue 10, suggesting a read error; the protein here is obtained by translating the DNA. The sample comes from a study of gamma-delta T cells after stem cell transplantation. TCRdb re-called the RT-PCR reads via CATT. This sample has approximately 900 delta-chain clones; about 2.6% occur once, and the top ten carry approximately 57%. The CDR3 runs to 16 residues. Germline V gene sequence: CDR1 GEAIGNYY, CDR2 EKD. The germline V and J ends were trimmed by 0 bases and 0 bases, with 13 bases remaining between them.

Sequences were obtained from gamma-delta T cells. The TCR was taken from a human donor. It is not recorded whose cells these are; they may come from a transplant donor. The chain couples TRDV2 to TRDJ1; possible D gene TRDD3, 6 bases. The CDR3 protein is CACDTLVGVNTDKLIF. The CDR3 nucleotides read TGTGCCTGTGACACCTTGGTGGGGGTCAACACCGATAAACTCATCTTT.